Below are 17 T cell receptor beta chains sequenced from a single sample in a study of Graves' ophthalmopathy and Graves' hyperthyroidism. Amplification from RNA transcripts yielded the TCR beta CDR3 regions. First-round RT-PCR relied on HTBI primers, and a second-round multiplex PCR came next. TCRdb ran MiXCR on the multiplex PCR reads and lists one entry per CDR3 protein. This table has about 1.1 million distinct CDR3 sequences, approximately 35% appearing once. The sample comprised peripheral blood or thyroid tissue (not recorded which). The receptors stem from an adult man with Graves' hyperthyroidism.

V is TRBV25-1 and J is TRBJ2-7, with 7 bases fitting TRBD1. The CDR3 extends over 14 amino acids. From germline, CDR1 is MGHDK and CDR2 SYGVNS. V shed 5 bases and J 6 bases; nucleotides not matched to a gene: 10. CDR3 loop: CASSSLGGLGEQYF. CDR3 nucleotide sequence: TGTGCCAGCAGTTCTCTAGGGGGCTTGGGCGAGCAGTACTTC.

V and J are TRBV7-8 and TRBJ2-7; D call uncertain. With 1 base removed from V and 5 bases from J, the gap between germline ends came to 18 bases. Germline-derived CDR1 and CDR2 are SGHVS and FQNEAQ. The CDR3 spans 16 residues. Written as DNA, the CDR3 is TGTGCCAGCAGCTTAGGGGCTTTCGGACGGACCCACGAGCAGTACTTC. It codes for CASSLGAFGRTHEQYF.

This clonotype was seen repeatedly, ten times or more. This chain uses TRBV9 with TRBJ1-5, with 7 bases that match TRBD1. The CDR3 sequence is 15 residues long. From germline, CDR1 is SGDLS and CDR2 YYNGEE. The V gene end was trimmed by 0 bases and the J gene end by 4 bases; junction bases not matched to a gene: 4. The CDR3 loop reads CASSVEQGLNQPQHF. The CDR3 DNA reads TGTGCCAGCAGCGTAGAACAGGGGCTAAATCAGCCCCAGCATTTT.

There are many counts of this clonotype. The chain links TRBV7-9 to TRBJ1-5; 7 bases align to TRBD1. The CDR3 covers 15 residues. CDR1 is SEHNR and CDR2 is FQNEAQ in the germline V gene (reference sequence). Trimming removed 5 bases from V and 3 bases from J; junction bases left unmatched: 7. CDR3 sequence reads: CASSLGTETNQPQHF. Here the CDR3 DNA reads TGTGCCAGCAGCCTCGGGACAGAAACCAATCAGCCCCAGCATTTT.

The chain carries TRBV25-1 and TRBJ1-5; TRBD1 matches 8 bases. The CDR3 loop spans 14 amino acids. J was trimmed by 4 bases and V by 8 bases; bases with no gene match: 7. Germline V gene data show CDR1 as MGHDK and CDR2 as SYGVNS. In DNA, the CDR3 is TGTGCCAGCGACGGGACAGGCCGAAATCAGCCCCAGCATTTT. This codes for CASDGTGRNQPQHF.

The genes are TRBV30 and TRBJ2-7; 7 nucleotides agree with TRBD1. The J segment lost 3 bases and the V segment lost 6 bases, leaving 11 bases of the junction unmatched. CDR1 and CDR2 from the germline V gene are GTSNPN and SVGIG (reference sequence). The CDR3 sequence is 14 residues long. Written as DNA, the CDR3 is TGTGCCTGCGTCTCCCCGGGACAGTACTACGAGCAGTACTTC. Its protein is CACVSPGQYYEQYF.

This clonotype was detected many times. The chain employs TRBV29-1 and TRBJ2-7; TRBD1 agrees at 7 bases. Losses at the gene ends were 3 bases for V and 5 bases for J; bases not matched to a gene: 7. CDR3 length: 13 residues. Germline assignment: CDR1 SQVTM and CDR2 ANQGSEA. Here the CDR3 reads CSVDQTGTHEQYF. The CDR3 DNA sequence: TGCAGCGTTGACCAGACAGGGACCCACGAGCAGTACTTC.

As DNA, the CDR3 is TGTGCCAGCAAGATGGGACCAGCGGGACAGGGGTCTGGGGCCAACGTCCTGACTTTC. This translates into CASKMGPAGQGSGANVLTF. V is TRBV2 and J is TRBJ2-6, with TRBD1 matching over 10 bases. The V and J ends lost 7 bases and 1 base, in that order; junction bases with no gene match: 13. The germline gives CDR1 SNHLY, CDR2 FYNNEI. This CDR3 contains 19 residues.

This clonotype has only a few counts. The chain links TRBV20-1 to TRBJ2-7, with 7 bases fitting TRBD2. The CDR3 runs 16 residues. The junction had 20 bases not matched to a gene; V was cut back by 6 bases and J by 6 bases. CDR1 and CDR2 from the germline V gene are DFQATT and SNEGSKA (reference sequence). In nucleotides, the CDR3 is TGCAGTGCGCCCGCGTTCCCGGGACTACCGTCGCGCGAGCAGTACTTC. This sequence encodes CSAPAFPGLPSREQYF.

This clonotype was seen at least ten times. The chain joins TRBV29-1 to TRBJ2-2; 12 bases are shared with TRBD2. This CDR3 spans 15 amino acids. Germline trimming cut 7 bases from V and 1 base from J; bases unmatched to any gene: 4. From germline, CDR1 is SQVTM and CDR2 ANQGSEA. The DNA of the CDR3 is TGCAGCGGACGACTAGCGGGGGTGAACACCGGGGAGCTGTTTTTT. As protein: CSGRLAGVNTGELFF.

About this clonotype: The CDR3 does not close with the conserved phenylalanine or tryptophan, likely indicating a read error. It is unclear where the CDR3 begins or ends on the DNA, so no DNA is shown, and the CDR3 is as TCRdb lists it. This chain uses TRBV12-3 or TRBV12-4 with TRBJ2-6. Both ends counted, the CDR3 spans 9 residues. The CDR3 here is CASSSTGTS.

As concerns this clonotype: Mismatch with germline at one junction end may stem from a read error. Written as DNA, the CDR3 is TGTGCCAGCAGCCATGGGACTCACGGGCAAGAGACCCAGCACTTC. Protein product: CASSHGTHGQETQHF. The rearrangement uses TRBV25-1 and TRBJ2-5; perhaps TRBD2 as D (6 bases). The CDR3 totals 15 residues. Germline V gene sequence: CDR1 MGHDK, CDR2 SYGVNS.

This clonotype was detected only a few times. A much larger clone lies a single base off, so this may be a read error. This chain's CDR3 is CASSQNEAFF. Written as DNA, the CDR3 is TGTGCCAGCAGTCAAAATGAAGCTTTCTTT. The chain combines TRBV2 with TRBJ1-1; no clear D gene. CDR3 length: 10 amino acids. Germline loops: CDR1 SNHLY, CDR2 FYNNEI. V lost 5 bases and J lost 7, with 5 bases in between.

The chain is built from TRBV5-1 and TRBJ2-7; 8 nucleotides line up with TRBD1. The CDR3 is 14 residues long. Trimming removed 0 bases from V and 7 bases from J; junction bases left unmatched: 6. The germline CDR1 and CDR2 sequences are SGHRS and YFSETQ. CDR3 coding DNA: TGCGCCAGCAGCTTGGGGGGACAGGACCTGGAGCAGTACTTC. The encoded protein is CASSLGGQDLEQYF.

This clonotype has at least ten counts. The chain recombines TRBV20-1 with TRBJ1-6, with TRBD1 identical over 9 bases. The CDR3 totals 15 residues. From germline, CDR1 is DFQATT and CDR2 SNEGSKA (reference sequence). Trimming cost V 1 base and J 5 bases; bases outside gene matches: 3. CDR3 amino acids: CSARATGGNNSPLHF. As DNA, the CDR3 is TGCAGTGCTAGAGCGACAGGGGGAAATAATTCACCCCTCCACTTT.

This clonotype was counted ten times or more. The chain carries TRBV4-3 and TRBJ2-5; D possibly corresponds to TRBD1 (7 bases). The germline V gene has CDR1 LGHNA and CDR2 YSLEER. CDR3 size: 16 residues. V gave up 4 bases and J gave up 5 bases, with 20 bases separating them. The CDR3: CASSRDRLAVGETQYF. In DNA, the CDR3 is TGCGCCAGCAGCCGGGACAGATTAGCGGTCGGTGAGACCCAGTACTTC.

The genes are TRBV20-1 and TRBJ2-5; no clear D gene. CDR3 length: 15 residues. Between the trimmed V and J ends, which lost 1 base and 0 bases, there was a span of 12 bases. In germline, CDR1 is DFQATT, CDR2 SNEGSKA (reference sequence). The CDR3 is CSARVGVTHQETQYF. The CDR3 DNA sequence: TGCAGTGCTAGAGTCGGCGTAACCCACCAAGAGACCCAGTACTTC.